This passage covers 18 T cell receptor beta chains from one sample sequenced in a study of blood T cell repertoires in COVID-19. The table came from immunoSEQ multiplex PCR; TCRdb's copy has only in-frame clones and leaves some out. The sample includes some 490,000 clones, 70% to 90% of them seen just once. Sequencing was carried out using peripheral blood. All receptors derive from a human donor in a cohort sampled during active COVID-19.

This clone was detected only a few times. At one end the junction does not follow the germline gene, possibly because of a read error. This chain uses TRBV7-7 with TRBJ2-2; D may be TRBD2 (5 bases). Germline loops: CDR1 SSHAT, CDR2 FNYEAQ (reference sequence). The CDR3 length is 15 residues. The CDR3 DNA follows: TGTGCTAGCAGCCATGAAGGACTGAACACCGGGGAGCTGTTTTTT. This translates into CASSHEGLNTGELFF.

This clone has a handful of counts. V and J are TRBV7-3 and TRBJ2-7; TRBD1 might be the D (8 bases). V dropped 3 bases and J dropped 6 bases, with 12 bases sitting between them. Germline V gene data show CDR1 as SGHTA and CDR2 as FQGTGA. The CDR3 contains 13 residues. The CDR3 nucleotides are TGTGCCAGCAGCTTCCACAGGGGGGGCGAGCAGTACTTC. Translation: CASSFHRGGEQYF.

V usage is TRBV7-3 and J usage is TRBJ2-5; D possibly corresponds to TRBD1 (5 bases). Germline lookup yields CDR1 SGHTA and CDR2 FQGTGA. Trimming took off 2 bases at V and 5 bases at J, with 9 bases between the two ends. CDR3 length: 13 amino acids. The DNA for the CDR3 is TGTGCCAGCAGCTTAGTCAGGGCTGAGACCCAGTACTTC. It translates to CASSLVRAETQYF. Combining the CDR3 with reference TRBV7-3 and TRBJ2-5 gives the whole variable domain GAGVSQTPSNKVTEKGKYVELRCDPISGHTALYWYRQSLGQGPEFLIYFQGTGAADDSGLPNDRFFAVRPEGSVSTLKIQRTERGDSAVYLCASSLVRAETQYFGPGTRLLVL.

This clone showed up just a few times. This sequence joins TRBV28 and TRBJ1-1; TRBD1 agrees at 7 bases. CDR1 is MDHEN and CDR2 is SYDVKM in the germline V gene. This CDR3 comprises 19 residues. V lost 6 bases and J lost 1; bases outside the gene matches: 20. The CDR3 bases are TGTGCCAGCAGCCTAAGTTTAGAAGCCCGGGACAGTTGGAACACTGAAGCTTTCTTT. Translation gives CASSLSLEARDSWNTEAFF.

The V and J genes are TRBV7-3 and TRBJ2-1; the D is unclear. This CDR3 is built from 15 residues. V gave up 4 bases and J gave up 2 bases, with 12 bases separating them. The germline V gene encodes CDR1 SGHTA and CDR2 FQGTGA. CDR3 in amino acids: CASSSSKPPYNEQFF. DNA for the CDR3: TGTGCCAGCAGCTCCTCTAAACCCCCCTACAATGAGCAGTTCTTC. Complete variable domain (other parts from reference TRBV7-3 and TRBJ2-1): GAGVSQTPSNKVTEKGKYVELRCDPISGHTALYWYRQSLGQGPEFLIYFQGTGAADDSGLPNDRFFAVRPEGSVSTLKIQRTERGDSAVYLCASSSSKPPYNEQFFGPGTRLTVL.

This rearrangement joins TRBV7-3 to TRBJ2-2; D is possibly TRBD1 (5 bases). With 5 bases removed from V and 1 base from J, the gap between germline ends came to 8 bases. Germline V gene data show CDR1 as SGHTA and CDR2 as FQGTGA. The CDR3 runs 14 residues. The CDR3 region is CASSATVNTGELFF. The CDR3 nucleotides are TGTGCCAGCAGCGCGACAGTGAACACCGGGGAGCTGTTTTTT.

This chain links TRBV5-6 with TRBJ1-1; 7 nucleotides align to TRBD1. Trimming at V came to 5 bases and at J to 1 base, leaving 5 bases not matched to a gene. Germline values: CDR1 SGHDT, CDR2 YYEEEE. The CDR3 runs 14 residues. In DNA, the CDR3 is TGTGCCAGCAGTGAGGGGGCAAAGAACACTGAAGCTTTCTTT. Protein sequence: CASSEGAKNTEAFF.

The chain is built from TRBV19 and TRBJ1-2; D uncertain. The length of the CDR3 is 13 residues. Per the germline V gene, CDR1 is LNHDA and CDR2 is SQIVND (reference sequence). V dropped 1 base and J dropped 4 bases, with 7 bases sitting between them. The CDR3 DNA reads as TGTGCCAGTAGTATAGGAGGGATCTATGGCTACACCTTC. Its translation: CASSIGGIYGYTF. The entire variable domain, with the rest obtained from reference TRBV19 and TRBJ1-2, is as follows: DGGITQSPKYLFRKEGQNVTLSCEQNLNHDAMYWYRQDPGQGLRLIYYSQIVNDFQKGDIAEGYSVSREKKESFPLTVTSAQKNPTAFYLCASSIGGIYGYTFGSGTRLTVV.

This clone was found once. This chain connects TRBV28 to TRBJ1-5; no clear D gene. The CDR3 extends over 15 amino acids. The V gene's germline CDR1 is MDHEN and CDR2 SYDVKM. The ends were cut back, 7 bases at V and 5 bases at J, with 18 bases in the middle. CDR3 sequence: CASTLLSAGYQPQHF. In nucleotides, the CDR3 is TGTGCCAGCACCTTACTTTCAGCGGGTTATCAGCCCCAGCATTTT. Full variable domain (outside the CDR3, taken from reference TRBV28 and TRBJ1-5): DVKVTQSSRYLVKRTGEKVFLECVQDMDHENMFWYRQDPGLGLRLIYFSYDVKMKEKGDIPEGYSVSREKKERFSLILESASTNQTSMYLCASTLLSAGYQPQHFGDGTRLSIL.

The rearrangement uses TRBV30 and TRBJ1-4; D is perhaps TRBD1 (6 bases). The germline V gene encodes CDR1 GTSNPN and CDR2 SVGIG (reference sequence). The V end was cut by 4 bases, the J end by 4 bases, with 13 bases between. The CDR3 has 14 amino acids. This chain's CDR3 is CAWMRGTNNEKLFF. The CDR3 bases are TGTGCCTGGATGAGGGGGACAAATAATGAAAAACTGTTTTTT. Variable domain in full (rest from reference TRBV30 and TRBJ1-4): SQTIHQWPATLVQPVGSPLSLECTVEGTSNPNLYWYRQAAGRGLQLLFYSVGIGQISSEVPQNLSASRPQDRQFILSSKKLLLSDSGFYLCAWMRGTNNEKLFFGSGTQLSVL.

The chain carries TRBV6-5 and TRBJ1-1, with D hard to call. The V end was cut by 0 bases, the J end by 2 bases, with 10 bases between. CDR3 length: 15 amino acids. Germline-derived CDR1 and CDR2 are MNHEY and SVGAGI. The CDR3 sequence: CASSYSMRSNTEAFF. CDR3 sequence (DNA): TGTGCCAGCAGTTACTCGATGCGGAGTAACACTGAAGCTTTCTTT.

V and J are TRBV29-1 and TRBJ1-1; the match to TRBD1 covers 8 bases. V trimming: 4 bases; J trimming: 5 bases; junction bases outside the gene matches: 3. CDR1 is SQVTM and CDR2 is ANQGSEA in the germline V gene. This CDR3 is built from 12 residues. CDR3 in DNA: TGCAGCGTTGTAGACAGGGGAACTGAAGCTTTCTTT. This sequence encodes CSVVDRGTEAFF. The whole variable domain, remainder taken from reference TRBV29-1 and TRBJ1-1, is SAVISQKPSRDICQRGTSLTIQCQVDSQVTMMFWYRQQPGQSLTLIATANQGSEATYESGFVIDKFPISRPNLTFSTLTVSNMSPEDSSIYLCSVVDRGTEAFFGQGTRLTVV.

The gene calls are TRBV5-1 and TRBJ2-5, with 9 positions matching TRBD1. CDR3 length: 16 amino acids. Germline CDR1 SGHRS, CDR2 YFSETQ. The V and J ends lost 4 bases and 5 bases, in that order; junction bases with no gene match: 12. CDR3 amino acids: CASSVDPGTGYETQYF. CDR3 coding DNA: TGCGCCAGCAGCGTCGATCCCGGGACAGGGTACGAGACCCAGTACTTC.

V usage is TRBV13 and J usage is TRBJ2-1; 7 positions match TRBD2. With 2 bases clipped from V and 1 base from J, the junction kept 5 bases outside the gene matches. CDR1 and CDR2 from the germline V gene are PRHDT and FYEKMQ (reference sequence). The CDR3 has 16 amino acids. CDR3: CASSLRASGSYNEQFF. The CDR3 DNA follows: TGTGCCAGCAGCTTACGGGCTAGCGGATCCTACAATGAGCAGTTCTTC.

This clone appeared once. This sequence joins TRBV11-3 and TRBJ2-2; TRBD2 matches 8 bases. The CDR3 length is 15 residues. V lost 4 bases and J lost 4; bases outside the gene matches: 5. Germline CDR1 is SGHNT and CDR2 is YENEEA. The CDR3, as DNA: TGTGCCAGCAGCTCGACTAGCGTGACCACCGGGGAGCTGTTTTTT. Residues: CASSSTSVTTGELFF.

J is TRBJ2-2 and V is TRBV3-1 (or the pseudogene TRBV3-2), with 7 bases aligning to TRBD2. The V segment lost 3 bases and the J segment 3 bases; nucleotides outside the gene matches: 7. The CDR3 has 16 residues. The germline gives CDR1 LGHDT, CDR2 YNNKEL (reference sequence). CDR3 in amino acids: CASSHGLVDDTGELFF. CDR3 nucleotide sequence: TGTGCCAGCAGCCACGGACTAGTTGATGACACCGGGGAGCTGTTTTTT.

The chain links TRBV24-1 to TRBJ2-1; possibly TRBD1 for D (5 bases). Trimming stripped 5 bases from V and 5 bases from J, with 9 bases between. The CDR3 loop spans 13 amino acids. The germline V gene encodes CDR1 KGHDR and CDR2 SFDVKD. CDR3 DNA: TGTGCCACCAGTGGCAGGGCAGACAATGAGCAGTTCTTC. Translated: CATSGRADNEQFF.

The CDR3 here is CASRYLQVHEQFF. The CDR3 bases are TGTGCCAGCAGATACCTACAGGTCCATGAGCAGTTCTTC. The genes are TRBV6-6 and TRBJ2-1; D may be TRBD1 (5 bases). This CDR3 spans 13 amino acids. Trimming cost V 6 bases and J 8 bases, with 14 bases left between them. Germline V CDR1 and CDR2: MNHNY, SVGAGI (reference sequence).